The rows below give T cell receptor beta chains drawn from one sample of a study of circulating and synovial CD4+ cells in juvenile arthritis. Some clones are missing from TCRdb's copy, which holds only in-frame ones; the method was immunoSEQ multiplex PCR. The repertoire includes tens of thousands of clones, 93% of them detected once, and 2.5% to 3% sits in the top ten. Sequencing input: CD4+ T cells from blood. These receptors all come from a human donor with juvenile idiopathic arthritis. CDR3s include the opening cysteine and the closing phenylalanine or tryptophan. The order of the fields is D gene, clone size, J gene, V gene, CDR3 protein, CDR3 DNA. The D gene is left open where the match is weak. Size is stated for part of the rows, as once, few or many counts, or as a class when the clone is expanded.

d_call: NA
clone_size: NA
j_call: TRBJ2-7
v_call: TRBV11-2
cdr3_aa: CASSSTAYEQYF
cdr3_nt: TGTGCCAGCAGCTCGACAGCTTACGAGCAGTACTTC

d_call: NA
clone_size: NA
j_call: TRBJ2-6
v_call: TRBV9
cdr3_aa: CASSRTGSGANVLTF
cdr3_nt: TGTGCCAGCAGCCGAACAGGCTCTGGGGCCAACGTCCTGACTTTC

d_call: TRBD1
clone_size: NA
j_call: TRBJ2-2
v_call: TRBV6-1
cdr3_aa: CASSVKGASGELFF
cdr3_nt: TGTGCCAGCAGTGTCAAGGGGGCGTCCGGGGAGCTGTTTTTT

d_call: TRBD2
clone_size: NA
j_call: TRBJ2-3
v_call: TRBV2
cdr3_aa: CASSDSSFFRARGADTQYF
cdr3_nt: TGTGCCAGCAGTGATTCCTCCTTTTTCCGGGCCCGGGGGGCAGATACGCAGTATTTT

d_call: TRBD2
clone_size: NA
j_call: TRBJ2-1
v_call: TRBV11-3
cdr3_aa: CASSPGLGGYNEQFF
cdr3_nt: TGTGCCAGCAGCCCAGGACTAGGCGGCTACAATGAGCAGTTCTTC

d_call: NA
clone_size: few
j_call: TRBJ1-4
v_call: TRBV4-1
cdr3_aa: CASSQDGGARGEKLFF
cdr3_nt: TGCGCCAGCAGCCAAGATGGAGGGGCCCGGGGTGAAAAACTGTTTTTT

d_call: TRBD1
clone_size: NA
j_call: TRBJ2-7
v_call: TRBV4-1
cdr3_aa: CASSQVRGLIAYEQYF
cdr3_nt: TGCGCCAGCAGCCAAGTAAGGGGGCTAATTGCCTACGAGCAGTACTTC

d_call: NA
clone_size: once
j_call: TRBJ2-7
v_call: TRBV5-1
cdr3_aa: CASSLGYEQYF
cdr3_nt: TGCGCCAGCAGCTTGGGGTACGAGCAGTACTTC

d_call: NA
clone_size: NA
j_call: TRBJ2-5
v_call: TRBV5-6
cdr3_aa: CASSYTGEVDF
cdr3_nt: TGTGCCAGCAGCTATACAGGGGAGGTAGACTTC

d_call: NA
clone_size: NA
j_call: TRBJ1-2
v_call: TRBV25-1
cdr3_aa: CASSPRVAAGYGYTF
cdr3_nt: TGTGCCAGCAGTCCTCGAGTCGCGGCGGGCTATGGCTACACCTTC

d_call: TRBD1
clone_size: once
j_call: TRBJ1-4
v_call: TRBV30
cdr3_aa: CAWSVPTGTVNEKLFF
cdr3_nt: TGTGCCTGGAGTGTACCGACCGGGACAGTCAATGAAAAACTGTTTTTT

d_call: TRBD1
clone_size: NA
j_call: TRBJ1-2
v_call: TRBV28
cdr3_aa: CASILTRDSINYGYTF
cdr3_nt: TGTGCCAGCATCCTAACGCGGGACAGCATTAACTATGGCTACACCTTC

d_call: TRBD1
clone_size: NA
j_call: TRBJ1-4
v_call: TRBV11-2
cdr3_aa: CASSRDRGRWYEKLFF
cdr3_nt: TGTGCCAGCAGCCGGGACAGGGGGCGATGGTATGAAAAACTGTTTTTT

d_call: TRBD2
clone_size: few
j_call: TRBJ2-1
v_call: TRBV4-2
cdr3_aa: CASSQDGGLAGSGEQFF
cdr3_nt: TGTGCCAGCAGCCAAGATGGTGGACTAGCGGGGTCGGGTGAGCAGTTCTTC

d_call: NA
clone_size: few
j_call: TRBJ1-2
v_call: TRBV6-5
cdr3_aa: CASSERLLGYTF
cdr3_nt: TGTGCCAGCAGTGAACGACTTCTAGGCTACACCTTC

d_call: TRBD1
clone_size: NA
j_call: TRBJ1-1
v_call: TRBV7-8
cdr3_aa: CASSSVSRGLNTEAFF
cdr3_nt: TGTGCCAGCAGCTCCGTGTCGAGGGGGCTTAACACTGAAGCTTTCTTT